This T cell receptor beta chain was identified during a study of CD8+ T cells in alopecia areata. Lesional scalp tissue (obtained by punch biopsy) and peripheral blood were collected from alopecia areata patients. Sorting separated CD4+ and CD8+ T cells out of PBMCs. As the sequencing template, cDNA was produced by extracting RNA and reverse transcribing it. Sequenced by immunoSEQ multiplex PCR; TCRdb stores in-frame clones only, minus some. Among 150,000 or so clones listed, roughly 44% were seen once. The CDR3 runs to 15 residues. Germline V CDR1 and CDR2: SGHVS, FQNEAQ. Trimming removed 0 bases from V and 5 bases from J, with 12 bases in between. This clone was seen a handful of times.

Source material: CD4+ T cells sorted from blood. This clonotype was sampled from a human donor with alopecia areata. J is TRBJ2-3 and V is TRBV7-8, with D perhaps TRBD2 (6 bases). The CDR3 sequence: CASSLARVGGDTQYF. CDR3 sequence (DNA): TGTGCCAGCAGCTTAGCCAGGGTCGGGGGAGATACGCAGTATTTT.